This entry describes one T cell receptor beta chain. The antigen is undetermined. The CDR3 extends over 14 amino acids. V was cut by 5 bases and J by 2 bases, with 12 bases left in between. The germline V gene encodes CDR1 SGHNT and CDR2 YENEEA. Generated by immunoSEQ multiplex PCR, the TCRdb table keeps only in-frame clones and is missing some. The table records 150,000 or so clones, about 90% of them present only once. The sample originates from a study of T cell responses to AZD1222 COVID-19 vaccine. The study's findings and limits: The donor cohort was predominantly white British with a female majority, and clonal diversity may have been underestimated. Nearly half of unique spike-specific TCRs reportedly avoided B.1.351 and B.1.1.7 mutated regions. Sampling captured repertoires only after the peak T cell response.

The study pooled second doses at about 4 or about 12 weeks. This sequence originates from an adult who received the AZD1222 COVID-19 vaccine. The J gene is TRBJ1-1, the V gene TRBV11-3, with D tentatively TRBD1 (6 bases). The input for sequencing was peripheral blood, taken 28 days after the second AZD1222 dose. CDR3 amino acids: CASSKGGVNTEAFF. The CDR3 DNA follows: TGTGCCAGCAGCAAAGGGGGAGTAAACACTGAAGCTTTCTTT. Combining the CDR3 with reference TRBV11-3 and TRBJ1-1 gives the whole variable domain EAGVVQSPRYKIIEKKQPVAFWCNPISGHNTLYWYLQNLGQGPELLIRYENEEAVDDSQLPKDRFSAERLKGVDSTLKIQPAELGDSAVYLCASSKGGVNTEAFFGQGTRLTVV.